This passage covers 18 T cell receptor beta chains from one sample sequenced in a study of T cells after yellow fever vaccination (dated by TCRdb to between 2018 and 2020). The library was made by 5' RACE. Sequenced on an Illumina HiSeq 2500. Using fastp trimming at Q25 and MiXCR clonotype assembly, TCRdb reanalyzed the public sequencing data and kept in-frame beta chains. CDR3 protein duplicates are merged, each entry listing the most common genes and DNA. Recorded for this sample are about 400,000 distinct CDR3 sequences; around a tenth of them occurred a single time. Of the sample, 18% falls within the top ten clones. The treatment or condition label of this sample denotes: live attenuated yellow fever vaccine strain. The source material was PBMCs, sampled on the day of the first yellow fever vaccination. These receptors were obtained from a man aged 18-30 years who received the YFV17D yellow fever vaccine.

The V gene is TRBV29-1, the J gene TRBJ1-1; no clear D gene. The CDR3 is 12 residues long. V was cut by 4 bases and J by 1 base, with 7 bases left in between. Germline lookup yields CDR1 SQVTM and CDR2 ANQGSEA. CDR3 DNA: TGCAGCGTTGCTTCCCAGAACACTGAAGCTTTCTTT. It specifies CSVASQNTEAFF.

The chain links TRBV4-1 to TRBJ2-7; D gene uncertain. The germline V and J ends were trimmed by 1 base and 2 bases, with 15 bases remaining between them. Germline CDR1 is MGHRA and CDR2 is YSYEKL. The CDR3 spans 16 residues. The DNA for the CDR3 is TGCGCCAGCAGCCAAGTCGATGGTCCATCCACCTACGAGCAGTACTTC. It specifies CASSQVDGPSTYEQYF.

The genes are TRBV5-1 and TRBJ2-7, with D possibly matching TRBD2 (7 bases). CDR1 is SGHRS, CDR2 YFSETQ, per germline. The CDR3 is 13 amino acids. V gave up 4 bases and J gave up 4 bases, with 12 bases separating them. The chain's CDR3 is CASSREGGYEQYF. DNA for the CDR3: TGCGCCAGCAGCCGCGAGGGGGGGTACGAGCAGTACTTC.

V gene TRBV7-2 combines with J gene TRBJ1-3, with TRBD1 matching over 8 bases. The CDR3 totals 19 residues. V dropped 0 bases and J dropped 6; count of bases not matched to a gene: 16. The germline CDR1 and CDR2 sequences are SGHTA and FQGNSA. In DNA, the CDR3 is TGTGCCAGCAGCTTAGCGAAGTGGGCAGGGGGCAAGTGGGTAAACACCATATATTTT. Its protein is CASSLAKWAGGKWVNTIYF.

CDR3 protein: CASSLGTRPETQYF. The CDR3 DNA reads TGCGCCAGCAGCCTTGGGACTAGGCCGGAGACCCAGTACTTC. V gene TRBV4-1 combines with J gene TRBJ2-5, with 8 bases lining up with TRBD2. Germline values: CDR1 MGHRA, CDR2 YSYEKL. The CDR3 consists of 14 residues. V lost 4 bases to trimming and J lost 5 bases; unmatched junction nucleotides: 6.

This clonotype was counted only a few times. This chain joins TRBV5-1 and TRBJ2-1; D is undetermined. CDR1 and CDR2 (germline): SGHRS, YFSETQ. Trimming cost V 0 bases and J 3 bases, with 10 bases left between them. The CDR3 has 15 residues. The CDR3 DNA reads TGCGCCAGCAGCTTGGATGGTAACTACTACAATGAGCAGTTCTTC. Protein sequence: CASSLDGNYYNEQFF.

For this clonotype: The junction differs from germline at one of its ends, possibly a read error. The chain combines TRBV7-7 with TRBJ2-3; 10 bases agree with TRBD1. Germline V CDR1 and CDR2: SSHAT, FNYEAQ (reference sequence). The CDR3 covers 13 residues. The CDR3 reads CASSGQGGDTQYF. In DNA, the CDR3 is TGTGCTAGCAGCGGACAGGGGGGAGATACGCAGTATTTT.

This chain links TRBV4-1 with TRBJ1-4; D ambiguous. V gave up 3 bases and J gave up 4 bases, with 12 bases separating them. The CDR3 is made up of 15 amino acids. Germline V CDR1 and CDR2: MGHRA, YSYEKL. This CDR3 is CASSQLGTINEKLFF. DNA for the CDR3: TGCGCCAGCAGCCAGCTGGGTACCATTAATGAAAAACTGTTTTTT.

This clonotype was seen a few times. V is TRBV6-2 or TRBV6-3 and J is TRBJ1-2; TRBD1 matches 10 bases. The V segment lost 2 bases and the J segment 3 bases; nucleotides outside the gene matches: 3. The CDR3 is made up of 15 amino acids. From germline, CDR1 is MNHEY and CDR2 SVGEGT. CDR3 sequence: CASSYGTGEDYGYTF. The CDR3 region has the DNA TGTGCCAGCAGTTACGGGACAGGGGAGGACTATGGCTACACCTTC.

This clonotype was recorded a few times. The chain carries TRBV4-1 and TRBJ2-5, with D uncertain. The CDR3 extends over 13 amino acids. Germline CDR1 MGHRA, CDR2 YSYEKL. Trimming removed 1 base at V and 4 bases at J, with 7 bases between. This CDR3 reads CASSQVVGETQYF. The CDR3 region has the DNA TGCGCCAGCAGCCAAGTGGTGGGAGAGACCCAGTACTTC.

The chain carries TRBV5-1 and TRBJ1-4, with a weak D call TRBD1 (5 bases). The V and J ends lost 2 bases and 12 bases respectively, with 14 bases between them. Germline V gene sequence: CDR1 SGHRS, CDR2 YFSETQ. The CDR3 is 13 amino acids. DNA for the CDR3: TGCGCCAGCAGCTTATCAGGGACGGTGGAACTGTTTTTT. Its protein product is CASSLSGTVELFF.

CDR3 residues: CASRRQSGGETQYF. The CDR3 DNA reads TGTGCCAGCAGACGACAGTCAGGAGGAGAGACCCAGTACTTC. J is TRBJ2-5 and V is TRBV6-1; D may match TRBD1 or TRBD2 (5 bases each). Trimming removed 6 bases from V and 4 bases from J, with 15 bases in between. Germline V gene data show CDR1 as MNHNS and CDR2 as SASEGT. The CDR3 is 14 residues long.

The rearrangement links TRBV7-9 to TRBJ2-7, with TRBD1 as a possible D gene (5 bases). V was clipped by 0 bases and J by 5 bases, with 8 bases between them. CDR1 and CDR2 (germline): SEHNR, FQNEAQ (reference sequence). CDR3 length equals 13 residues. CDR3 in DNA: TGTGCCAGCAGCTTAGCCCCCAGGGACGAGCAGTACGTC. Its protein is CASSLAPRDEQYV.

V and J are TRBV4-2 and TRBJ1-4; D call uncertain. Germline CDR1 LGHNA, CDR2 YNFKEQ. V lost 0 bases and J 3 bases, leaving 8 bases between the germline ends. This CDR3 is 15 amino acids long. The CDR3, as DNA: TGTGCCAGCAGCCAAGAGGACGGATCTAATGAAAAACTGTTTTTT. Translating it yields CASSQEDGSNEKLFF.

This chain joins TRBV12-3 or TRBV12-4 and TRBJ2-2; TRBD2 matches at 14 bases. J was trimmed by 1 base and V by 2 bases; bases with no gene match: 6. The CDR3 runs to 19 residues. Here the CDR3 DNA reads TGTGCCAGCAGTTTATCCCCCGGACTAGCGGGGGGGAACACCGGGGAGCTGTTTTTT. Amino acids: CASSLSPGLAGGNTGELFF.

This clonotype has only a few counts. This chain's CDR3 is CASSLIRVGETQYF. In DNA form, the CDR3 reads TGTGCCAGCAGCTTAATCAGGGTAGGAGAGACCCAGTACTTC. J is TRBJ2-5 and V is TRBV7-2; weak D call: TRBD1 (5 bases). The CDR3 sequence is 14 residues long. Germline values: CDR1 SGHTA, CDR2 FQGNSA. Deletions cut 2 bases from V and 4 bases from J, with 11 bases between.

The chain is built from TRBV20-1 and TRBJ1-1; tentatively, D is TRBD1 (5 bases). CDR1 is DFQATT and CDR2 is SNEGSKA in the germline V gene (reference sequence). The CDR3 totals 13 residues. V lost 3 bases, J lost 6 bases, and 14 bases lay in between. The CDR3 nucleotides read TGCAGTGCTAGTGAGACGGGGGTCTCTGAAGCTTTCTTT. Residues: CSASETGVSEAFF.

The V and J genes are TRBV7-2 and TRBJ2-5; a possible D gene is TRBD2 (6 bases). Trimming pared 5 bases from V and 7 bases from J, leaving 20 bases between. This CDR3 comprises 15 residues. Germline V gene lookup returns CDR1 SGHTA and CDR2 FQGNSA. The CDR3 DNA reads TGTGCCAGCAGCCGTAATCAGCGGGCCCCGATGACCCAGTACTTC. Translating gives CASSRNQRAPMTQYF.